This T cell receptor (beta chain) was recovered during a study of cytomegalovirus exposure and HLA in healthy donors. The study ran its PCR with 60 Vbeta and 13 Jbeta primers. Some clones are missing from TCRdb's copy, which holds only in-frame ones; the method was immunoSEQ multiplex PCR. The profile covers under 45,000 clones, with approximately 74% appearing a single time and under 8% taken by the ten largest. CDR3 length: 14 amino acids. The germline V gene has CDR1 SGHRS and CDR2 YFSETQ. Trimming stripped 0 bases from V and 4 bases from J, with 10 bases between. The sequencing sample was made of PBMCs. This TCR derives from a man aged 30 to 39 in good health and CMV-seronegative. V gene TRBV5-1 combines with J gene TRBJ1-1; D is unclear. CDR3 loop: CASSLAGEGTEAFF. Written as DNA, the CDR3 is TGCGCCAGCAGCTTGGCGGGAGAGGGCACTGAAGCTTTCTTT. The whole variable domain, remainder taken from reference TRBV5-1 and TRBJ1-1, is KAGVTQTPRYLIKTRGQQVTLSCSPISGHRSVSWYQQTPGQGLQFLFEYFSETQRNKGNFPGRFSGRQFSNSRSEMNVSTLELGDSALYLCASSLAGEGTEAFFGQGTRLTVV.